A selection of T cell receptor beta chains follows, all from one sample in a study of vaccination effects on CD4 cells after COVID-19. Using immunoSEQ multiplex PCR, the repertoire was profiled, and TCRdb retains in-frame clones only, with some absent. The sample gives approximately 29,000 clones, 70% to 85% of which show up once; 28% is in the top ten. For these TCRs, the target antigens are not known. Specimen: CD4+ T cells from PBMCs cultured with a peptide pool, collected before COVID-19 vaccination. Receptor source: a human donor who had a prior SARS-CoV-2 infection. Both conserved end residues are part of each CDR3. The order of the fields is V gene, CDR3 length, J gene, D gene, clone size, CDR3 protein, CDR3 DNA. A D gene is named only where the DNA matches it firmly. Size tells how often a clone was seen (once, few, many) or the class of an expanded clone, and some rows leave it out.

v_gene: TRBV15
len: 15
j_gene: TRBJ1-1
d_gene: .
abundance: .
CDR3aa: CATSRLGGRNTEAFF
CDR3nt: TGTGCCACCAGCAGATTAGGCGGGAGGAACACTGAAGCTTTCTTT

v_gene: TRBV28
len: 13
j_gene: TRBJ2-5
d_gene: .
abundance: .
CDR3aa: CASSFGGRETQYF
CDR3nt: TGTGCCAGCAGTTTTGGAGGGAGGGAGACCCAGTACTTC

v_gene: TRBV7-2
len: 15
j_gene: TRBJ2-6
d_gene: .
abundance: .
CDR3aa: CASSFRDSGANVLTF
CDR3nt: TGTGCCAGCAGCTTCAGGGATTCTGGGGCCAACGTCCTGACTTTC

v_gene: TRBV18
len: 13
j_gene: TRBJ1-1
d_gene: .
abundance: .
CDR3aa: CASSPDLNTEAFF
CDR3nt: TGTGCCAGCTCACCGGACTTGAACACTGAAGCTTTCTTT

v_gene: TRBV5-1
len: 15
j_gene: TRBJ2-5
d_gene: .
abundance: .
CDR3aa: CASSLQGRVGETQYF
CDR3nt: TGCGCCAGCAGCTTGCAGGGGAGGGTCGGAGAGACCCAGTACTTC

v_gene: TRBV7-9
len: 15
j_gene: TRBJ2-4
d_gene: TRBD2
abundance: few
CDR3aa: CASSLARGGVNIQYF
CDR3nt: TGTGCCAGCAGCTTAGCTCGGGGGGGTGTAAACATTCAGTACTTC

v_gene: TRBV24-1
len: 14
j_gene: TRBJ1-2
d_gene: .
abundance: .
CDR3aa: CATSDLRQGYGYTF
CDR3nt: TGTGCCACCAGTGATTTGCGCCAGGGGTATGGCTACACCTTC

v_gene: TRBV2
len: 15
j_gene: TRBJ2-2
d_gene: .
abundance: .
CDR3aa: CASRETVMNTGELFF
CDR3nt: TGTGCCAGCAGAGAAACAGTGATGAACACCGGGGAGCTGTTTTTT

v_gene: TRBV6-6
len: 16
j_gene: TRBJ1-6
d_gene: .
abundance: .
CDR3aa: CASSRVPPGPNSPLHF
CDR3nt: TGTGCCAGCAGCCGAGTCCCCCCAGGGCCTAATTCACCCCTCCACTTT

v_gene: TRBV20-1
len: 13
j_gene: TRBJ1-1
d_gene: .
abundance: .
CDR3aa: CSASRVPNTEAFF
CDR3nt: TGCAGTGCTAGTCGGGTGCCGAACACTGAAGCTTTCTTT

v_gene: TRBV5-4
len: 15
j_gene: TRBJ2-1
d_gene: TRBD1
abundance: .
CDR3aa: CASSFSTGVENEQFF
CDR3nt: TGTGCCAGCAGCTTTTCGACAGGGGTGGAAAATGAGCAGTTCTTC

v_gene: TRBV5-6
len: 15
j_gene: TRBJ1-3
d_gene: .
abundance: .
CDR3aa: CASSKSYVSGNTIYF
CDR3nt: TGTGCCAGCAGCAAAAGTTACGTCTCTGGAAACACCATATATTTT

v_gene: TRBV11-2
len: 16
j_gene: TRBJ2-1
d_gene: .
abundance: .
CDR3aa: CASSRHRDGSYNEQFF
CDR3nt: TGTGCCAGCAGCAGACATCGGGACGGTTCCTACAATGAGCAGTTCTTC

v_gene: TRBV7-2
len: 18
j_gene: TRBJ1-2
d_gene: .
abundance: few
CDR3aa: CASSLVAGSLHTNYGYTF
CDR3nt: TGTGCCAGCAGCTTAGTCGCGGGCAGCCTCCATACTAACTATGGCTACACCTTC

v_gene: TRBV27
len: 13
j_gene: TRBJ1-2
d_gene: .
abundance: few
CDR3aa: CASSLLEGYGYTF
CDR3nt: TGTGCCAGCAGTTTATTGGAGGGGTATGGCTACACCTTC

v_gene: TRBV5-6
len: 13
j_gene: TRBJ2-1
d_gene: .
abundance: .
CDR3aa: CASSLARRPEQFF
CDR3nt: TGTGCCAGCAGCTTGGCCCGACGGCCTGAGCAGTTCTTC

v_gene: TRBV12-3/TRBV12-4
len: 11
j_gene: TRBJ1-1
d_gene: .
abundance: few
CDR3aa: CASSDLGEAFF
CDR3nt: TGTGCCAGCAGCGATCTTGGTGAAGCTTTCTTT

v_gene: TRBV5-1
len: 13
j_gene: TRBJ2-7
d_gene: .
abundance: .
CDR3aa: CASSLGPGNEQYF
CDR3nt: TGCGCCAGCAGCTTGGGGCCAGGAAACGAGCAGTACTTC

v_gene: TRBV27
len: 14
j_gene: TRBJ2-7
d_gene: .
abundance: .
CDR3aa: CATRRQGVDDEQYF
CDR3nt: TGTGCCACCCGGCGCCAGGGCGTTGACGACGAGCAGTACTTC

v_gene: TRBV6-1
len: 15
j_gene: TRBJ2-1
d_gene: .
abundance: .
CDR3aa: CASSEAREAGNEQFF
CDR3nt: TGTGCCAGCAGTGAAGCGAGGGAGGCGGGGAATGAGCAGTTCTTC

v_gene: TRBV5-1
len: 15
j_gene: TRBJ2-5
d_gene: TRBD2
abundance: .
CDR3aa: CASSFQSGGQETQYF
CDR3nt: TGCGCCAGCAGCTTCCAAAGCGGGGGACAAGAGACCCAGTACTTC

v_gene: TRBV18
len: 15
j_gene: TRBJ1-2
d_gene: .
abundance: .
CDR3aa: CASSHGSDLGYGYTF
CDR3nt: TGTGCCAGCTCCCATGGGTCAGACCTTGGATATGGCTACACCTTC

v_gene: TRBV7-3
len: 16
j_gene: TRBJ2-2
d_gene: .
abundance: few
CDR3aa: CASSLRGTSLTGELFF
CDR3nt: TGTGCCAGCAGCTTAAGGGGCACTAGTCTTACCGGGGAGCTGTTTTTT

v_gene: TRBV7-2
len: 13
j_gene: TRBJ2-1
d_gene: .
abundance: few
CDR3aa: CASSPHSGNEQFF
CDR3nt: TGTGCCAGCAGCCCACATTCCGGGAATGAGCAGTTCTTC

v_gene: TRBV7-9
len: 12
j_gene: TRBJ2-2
d_gene: .
abundance: .
CDR3aa: CASSLYTGELFF
CDR3nt: TGTGCCAGCAGCTTGTATACGGGGGAGCTGTTTTTT

v_gene: TRBV4-1
len: 15
j_gene: TRBJ2-1
d_gene: TRBD1
abundance: .
CDR3aa: CASSLRRQGYNEQFF
CDR3nt: TGCGCCAGCAGCCTTCGTAGACAGGGGTACAATGAGCAGTTCTTC

v_gene: TRBV6-5
len: 15
j_gene: TRBJ1-2
d_gene: .
abundance: .
CDR3aa: CASSTPPGANYGYTF
CDR3nt: TGTGCCAGCAGTACCCCCCCCGGCGCCAACTATGGCTACACCTTC

v_gene: TRBV6-6
len: 12
j_gene: TRBJ2-6
d_gene: .
abundance: .
CDR3aa: CASREGANVLTF
CDR3nt: TGTGCCAGCAGGGAGGGGGCCAACGTCCTGACTTTC

v_gene: TRBV4-2
len: 14
j_gene: TRBJ2-7
d_gene: .
abundance: .
CDR3aa: CASSQEKLYYEQYF
CDR3nt: TGTGCCAGCAGCCAAGAGAAGTTATACTACGAGCAGTACTTC

v_gene: TRBV6-6
len: 14
j_gene: TRBJ2-7
d_gene: TRBD2
abundance: .
CDR3aa: CASKVLAGGYEQYF
CDR3nt: TGTGCCAGCAAAGTACTAGCGGGAGGTTACGAGCAGTACTTC

v_gene: TRBV30
len: 13
j_gene: TRBJ1-2
d_gene: .
abundance: .
CDR3aa: CAWSDRARGGYTF
CDR3nt: TGTGCCTGGAGCGACCGGGCCCGTGGGGGCTACACCTTC

v_gene: TRBV2
len: 15
j_gene: TRBJ2-3
d_gene: TRBD2
abundance: .
CDR3aa: CASSAASGGLDTQYF
CDR3nt: TGTGCCAGCAGCGCCGCTAGCGGGGGTTTGGATACGCAGTATTTT

v_gene: TRBV6-1
len: 13
j_gene: TRBJ2-3
d_gene: .
abundance: .
CDR3aa: CASSDPGTDTQYF
CDR3nt: TGTGCCAGCAGTGACCCCGGGACAGATACGCAGTATTTT

v_gene: TRBV4-2
len: 14
j_gene: TRBJ1-4
d_gene: .
abundance: .
CDR3aa: CASSLRQSWEKLFF
CDR3nt: TGTGCCAGCAGCCTTCGACAGAGTTGGGAAAAACTGTTTTTT

v_gene: TRBV6-1
len: 12
j_gene: TRBJ1-2
d_gene: .
abundance: .
CDR3aa: CASSEYGDGYTF
CDR3nt: TGTGCCAGCAGTGAATACGGGGATGGCTACACCTTC

v_gene: TRBV6-5
len: 13
j_gene: TRBJ1-1
d_gene: .
abundance: .
CDR3aa: CASSRQMNTEAFF
CDR3nt: TGTGCCAGCAGTCGCCAGATGAACACTGAAGCTTTCTTT

v_gene: TRBV5-1
len: 13
j_gene: TRBJ2-1
d_gene: .
abundance: .
CDR3aa: CASSSAGAREQFF
CDR3nt: TGCGCCAGCAGCTCCGCTGGAGCCAGGGAGCAGTTCTTC

v_gene: TRBV4-2
len: 11
j_gene: TRBJ2-3
d_gene: .
abundance: .
CDR3aa: CASSQEGTQYF
CDR3nt: TGTGCCAGCAGCCAAGAGGGTACGCAGTATTTT

v_gene: TRBV3-1/TRBV3-2
len: 17
j_gene: TRBJ1-3
d_gene: .
abundance: few
CDR3aa: CASSQIEGQPFGNTIYF
CDR3nt: TGTGCCAGCAGCCAAATCGAGGGCCAGCCGTTTGGAAACACCATATATTTT

v_gene: TRBV19
len: 16
j_gene: TRBJ2-3
d_gene: TRBD2
abundance: .
CDR3aa: CASSSGLAGELNTQYF
CDR3nt: TGTGCCAGTAGTTCGGGACTAGCGGGAGAGTTAAATACGCAGTATTTT

v_gene: TRBV7-2
len: 17
j_gene: TRBJ1-2
d_gene: TRBD1
abundance: .
CDR3aa: CASSLPVDRGFHYGYTF
CDR3nt: TGTGCCAGCAGCTTACCGGTAGACAGGGGTTTTCACTATGGCTACACCTTC

v_gene: TRBV7-7
len: 14
j_gene: TRBJ2-2
d_gene: .
abundance: .
CDR3aa: CASSAGQNTGELFF
CDR3nt: TGTGCTAGCAGCGCCGGACAGAACACCGGGGAGCTGTTTTTT

v_gene: TRBV2
len: 13
j_gene: TRBJ1-5
d_gene: .
abundance: .
CDR3aa: CASTRDTNQPQHF
CDR3nt: TGTGCTTCCACCCGGGACACCAATCAGCCCCAGCATTTT

v_gene: TRBV5-1
len: 13
j_gene: TRBJ2-3
d_gene: .
abundance: few
CDR3aa: CASSAGSTDTQYF
CDR3nt: TGCGCCAGCAGCGCCGGTAGCACAGATACGCAGTATTTT